The present T cell receptor beta chain was sequenced within a study of healthy donors' naive CD4 and CD8 T cells. Study-level findings and limits: Positive CDR3 charge linked to CD4+ cells, negative to CD8+ cells.

About this clonotype: The antigen remains undetermined.

V was cut by 2 bases and J by 2 bases, with 13 bases left in between. This CDR3 has 15 amino acids. Per germline, CDR1 MNHEY and CDR2 SVGAGI. TCR libraries were built from 450 to 650 ng of total RNA by linear amplification. Using its own MiXCR run on the reads, TCRdb lists one record per CDR3 protein. The sample has approximately 200,000 distinct CDR3 sequences, over 60% seen once. The chain links TRBV6-5 to TRBJ2-7; D is perhaps TRBD1 (6 bases). The source is a pool of human donors in good health; the sample pools cells from several healthy donors. The sequencing input was naive CD4+ and CD8+ T cells sorted from blood, pooled from several donors. The CDR3 bases are TGTGCCAGCAGTTACCCACCGGGACACCCCTACGAGCAGTACTTC. As protein: CASSYPPGHPYEQYF.